This passage covers 20 T cell receptor beta chains from one sample sequenced in a study of shared T cell receptors in the human thymus. Clones were read by immunoSEQ multiplex PCR, and TCRdb kept only the in-frame ones, dropping some. Among roughly 550,000 clones listed, around 82% were seen once. This sample also belongs to another study, concerning human thymus T cells.

The sample taken for sequencing was thymocytes. These TCRs come from a boy younger than two with a congenital heart defect.

V is TRBV7-2 and J is TRBJ2-7; possibly TRBD2 for D (6 bases). The CDR3 has 15 residues. V gave up 3 bases and J gave up 5 bases, with 17 bases separating them. Germline V gives CDR1 SGHTA, CDR2 FQGNSA. In DNA, the CDR3 is TGTGCCAGCAGCTTGGTTGCGGGGCCCTTCCACGAGCAGTACTTC. It yields the protein CASSLVAGPFHEQYF.

The chain is built from TRBV30 and TRBJ2-7; maybe TRBD2 (6 bases). V lost 8 bases, J lost 1 base, and 18 bases lay in between. Germline V lookup: CDR1 GTSNPN, CDR2 SVGIG (reference sequence). The CDR3 has 14 residues. CDR3 amino acids: CALRDGGRSYEQYF. In DNA form, the CDR3 reads TGTGCCCTCAGGGACGGGGGAAGGTCCTACGAGCAGTACTTC.

V usage is TRBV4-3 and J usage is TRBJ1-1; TRBD1 matches at 9 bases. Germline V CDR1 and CDR2: LGHNA, YSLEER. Unmatched junction bases numbered 11, after V lost 7 bases and J lost 5 bases. The CDR3 runs 15 residues. This CDR3 reads CASTNRGRGDTEAFF. The CDR3 nucleotides read TGCGCCAGCACGAACAGGGGGCGAGGTGATACTGAAGCTTTCTTT.

The V and J genes are TRBV25-1 and TRBJ2-7; 10 bases match TRBD1. V shed 8 bases, J shed 3 bases, and the junction held 10 bases outside the gene matches. Germline assignment: CDR1 MGHDK and CDR2 SYGVNS. The CDR3 is 15 amino acids. The CDR3 reads CASRPRDRGDYEQYF. DNA for the CDR3: TGTGCCAGCCGCCCTCGGGACAGGGGAGACTACGAGCAGTACTTC.

V is TRBV19 and J is TRBJ2-5; 7 bases map to TRBD1. Germline V gene lookup returns CDR1 LNHDA and CDR2 SQIVND (reference sequence). The CDR3 has 16 amino acids. Trimming took 1 base from V and 4 from J; bases not matched to a gene: 9. The CDR3 sequence is CASSIAPAGGRETQYF. The CDR3 DNA reads as TGTGCCAGTAGTATAGCCCCAGCAGGGGGAAGAGAGACCCAGTACTTC. Looking up the rest from reference TRBV19 and TRBJ2-5 gives the full variable domain: DGGITQSPKYLFRKEGQNVTLSCEQNLNHDAMYWYRQDPGQGLRLIYYSQIVNDFQKGDIAEGYSVSREKKESFPLTVTSAQKNPTAFYLCASSIAPAGGRETQYFGPGTRLLVL.

The chain links TRBV13 to TRBJ2-1; 9 nucleotides agree with TRBD2. After removal of 1 base from V and 8 bases from J, the junction contained 12 bases not matched to a gene. CDR3 size: 17 residues. Germline V gene sequence: CDR1 PRHDT, CDR2 FYEKMQ (reference sequence). CDR3 residues: CASSLAASGALDDEQFF. The DNA of the CDR3 is TGTGCCAGCAGCTTAGCCGCTAGCGGGGCCCTAGACGATGAGCAGTTCTTC.

This clone was picked up one time. The chain combines TRBV5-1 with TRBJ2-3; D is perhaps TRBD2 (5 bases). CDR1 is SGHRS, CDR2 YFSETQ, per germline. The CDR3 sequence is 15 residues long. V was trimmed by 0 bases and J by 1 base, leaving 9 bases between them. This CDR3 reads CASSLGVEGTDTQYF. The CDR3 bases are TGCGCCAGCAGCTTGGGGGTGGAGGGCACAGATACGCAGTATTTT.

V usage is TRBV19 and J usage is TRBJ1-1, with 11 nucleotides matching TRBD1. The ends lost 7 bases at V and 4 bases at J; junction bases unmatched: 8. The germline CDR1 and CDR2 sequences are LNHDA and SQIVND (reference sequence). This CDR3 has 15 amino acids. For the CDR3, the DNA is TGTGCCAGTACCCCAGGACAGGGGGCCGGCACTGAAGCTTTCTTT. Translating it yields CASTPGQGAGTEAFF.

The chain is built from TRBV5-1 and TRBJ2-1; no reliable D call. CDR3 length: 15 residues. CDR1 is SGHRS, CDR2 YFSETQ, per germline. Between the trimmed V and J ends, which lost 4 bases and 5 bases, there was a span of 16 bases. The CDR3 spells CASSIREAIDNEQFF. CDR3 coding DNA: TGCGCCAGCAGCATTAGAGAAGCGATTGACAATGAGCAGTTCTTC.

The chain joins TRBV19 to TRBJ1-2; 7 bases agree with TRBD1. The CDR3 loop spans 16 amino acids. Per the germline V gene, CDR1 is LNHDA and CDR2 is SQIVND (reference sequence). V shed 3 bases, J shed 0 bases, and the junction held 7 bases outside the gene matches. The CDR3 protein is CASSIGAGGTNYGYTF. Written as DNA, the CDR3 is TGTGCCAGTAGTATTGGCGCAGGGGGGACTAACTATGGCTACACCTTC.

The chain employs TRBV4-1 and TRBJ2-3, with D maybe TRBD1 (5 bases). Trimming took off 4 bases at V and 2 bases at J, with 19 bases between the two ends. The CDR3 is made up of 17 amino acids. CDR1 and CDR2 from the germline V gene are MGHRA and YSYEKL. The CDR3 loop reads CASSRGVGSGSTDTQYF. The CDR3 bases are TGCGCCAGCAGCCGTGGGGTTGGGTCAGGGTCCACAGATACGCAGTATTTT.

V and J are TRBV11-2 and TRBJ2-2, with D possibly being TRBD2 (6 bases). The CDR3 length is 15 residues. V was pared by 5 bases and J by 4 bases, with 14 bases between. Germline assignment: CDR1 SGHAT and CDR2 FQNNGV. CDR3 in DNA: TGTGCCAGCAGCGGATTATTAGCGGTCACCGGGGAGCTGTTTTTT. Translation: CASSGLLAVTGELFF.

J is TRBJ1-3 and V is TRBV4-3, with 7 bases lining up with TRBD1. CDR1 and CDR2 (germline): LGHNA, YSLEER. Germline trimming cut 4 bases from V and 2 bases from J; bases unmatched to any gene: 5. The CDR3 has 15 residues. The DNA of the CDR3 is TGCGCCAGCAGCCCCAGACAGGGACCTGGAAACACCATATATTTT. Encoded protein: CASSPRQGPGNTIYF.

This clone has more than one count but fewer than ten. The gene calls are TRBV28 and TRBJ2-7, with 7 bases identical to TRBD2. There are 14 residues in the CDR3. V shed 2 bases and J 2 bases; nucleotides not matched to a gene: 3. Per the germline V gene, CDR1 is MDHEN and CDR2 is SYDVKM. CDR3 nucleotide sequence: TGTGCCAGCAGTTTAAGGGGAGGGGCCTACGAGCAGTACTTC. Protein: CASSLRGGAYEQYF.

The chain combines TRBV20-1 with TRBJ1-2, with a possible D match to TRBD1 (5 bases). V lost 5 bases to trimming and J lost 7 bases, with 11 bases between them. From germline, CDR1 is DFQATT and CDR2 SNEGSKA (reference sequence). The CDR3 runs 11 residues. This CDR3 is CSASQGSGYTF. Here the CDR3 DNA reads TGCAGTGCTTCGCAGGGTAGTGGCTACACCTTC.

This clone was observed a few times. DNA of the CDR3: TGTGCCACCAGCAGTAAACAGGGAGTTAGGGACGAGCAGTACTTC. Translated, it gives CATSSKQGVRDEQYF. The genes are TRBV15 and TRBJ2-7, with D perhaps matching TRBD1 (6 bases). CDR3 length: 15 amino acids. Trimming removed 3 bases at V and 5 bases at J, with 17 bases between. The germline V gene encodes CDR1 LNHNV and CDR2 YYDKDF (reference sequence).

In its sample, this clone was seen once. J is TRBJ2-2 and V is TRBV12-5; 10 nucleotides align to TRBD1. Germline V CDR1 and CDR2: LGHNT, FRNRAP. This CDR3 has 16 residues. V shed 0 bases, J shed 4 bases, and the junction held 2 bases outside the gene matches. The DNA of the CDR3 is TGTGCTAGTGGTTTGGTGGACAGGGGGTCCACCGGGGAGCTGTTTTTT. The encoded protein is CASGLVDRGSTGELFF.

The chain recombines TRBV6-1 with TRBJ1-1; 8 bases map to TRBD1. With V trimmed by 7 bases and J by 5 bases, 6 bases remained unmatched. The CDR3 is 13 residues long. Looked up from germline, CDR1 is MNHNS and CDR2 is SASEGT. The CDR3 nucleotides are TGTGCCAGCATTATTGGACAGGGAACTGAAGCTTTCTTT. Translation gives CASIIGQGTEAFF.

The chain carries TRBV6-1 and TRBJ1-2; 7 nucleotides match TRBD1. The CDR3 has 12 residues. After removal of 6 bases from V and 7 bases from J, the junction contained 5 bases not matched to a gene. CDR1 MNHNS and CDR2 SASEGT come from the germline V gene. CDR3 coding DNA: TGTGCCAGCAGGGGACAGCAGCCTGGCTACACCTTC. Translating it yields CASRGQQPGYTF.

This chain uses TRBV5-6 with TRBJ2-1, with a weak D call TRBD1 (6 bases). Germline V gene sequence: CDR1 SGHDT, CDR2 YYEEEE. Trimming took off 4 bases at V and 6 bases at J, with 20 bases between the two ends. The CDR3 is 16 amino acids. The CDR3 protein is CASSPITGRGCNEQFF. In nucleotides, the CDR3 is TGTGCCAGCAGCCCAATAACAGGGCGTGGGTGCAATGAGCAGTTCTTC.